This TCR beta chain was captured by sequencing in a study of cytomegalovirus exposure and HLA in healthy donors. With 60 Vbeta and 13 Jbeta primers, the PCR was carried out. Repertoires were generated with immunoSEQ multiplex PCR, while TCRdb's copy carries only in-frame clones and drops some. The table has 130,000 to 150,000 clones, 78% seen once. From germline, CDR1 is SGHRS and CDR2 YFSETQ. Trimming stripped 0 bases from V and 5 bases from J, with 9 bases between. This CDR3 contains 14 residues. The receptor comes from a man aged 35-49 years in good health and CMV-seropositive. The rearrangement links TRBV5-1 to TRBJ2-1; D not certain. Sequenced sample: PBMCs. The CDR3 reads CASSLAVLDNEQFF. The CDR3 coding sequence is TGCGCCAGCAGCTTGGCGGTGCTCGACAATGAGCAGTTCTTC.